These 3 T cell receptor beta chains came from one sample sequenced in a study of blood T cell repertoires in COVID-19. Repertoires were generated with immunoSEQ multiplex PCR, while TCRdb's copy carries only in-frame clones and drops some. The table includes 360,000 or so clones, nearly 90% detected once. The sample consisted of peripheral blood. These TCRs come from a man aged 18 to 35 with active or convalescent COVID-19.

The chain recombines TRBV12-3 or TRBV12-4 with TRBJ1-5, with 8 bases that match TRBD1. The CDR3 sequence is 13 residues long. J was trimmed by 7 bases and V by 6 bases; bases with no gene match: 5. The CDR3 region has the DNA TGTGCCAGCAGACAGGGGGACAAGCAGCCCCAGCATTTT. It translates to CASRQGDKQPQHF.

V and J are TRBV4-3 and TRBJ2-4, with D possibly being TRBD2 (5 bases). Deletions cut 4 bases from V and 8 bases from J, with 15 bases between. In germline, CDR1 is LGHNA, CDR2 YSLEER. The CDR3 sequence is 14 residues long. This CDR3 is CASSPSSGGDIQYF. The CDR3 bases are TGCGCCAGCAGCCCATCCAGCGGTGGAGACATTCAGTACTTC.

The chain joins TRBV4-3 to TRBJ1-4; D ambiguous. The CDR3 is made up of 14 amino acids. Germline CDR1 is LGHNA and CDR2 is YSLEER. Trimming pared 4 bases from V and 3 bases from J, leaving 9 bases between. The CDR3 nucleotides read TGCGCCAGCAGCCTGGGGAGAGCTAATGAAAAACTGTTTTTT. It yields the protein CASSLGRANEKLFF.